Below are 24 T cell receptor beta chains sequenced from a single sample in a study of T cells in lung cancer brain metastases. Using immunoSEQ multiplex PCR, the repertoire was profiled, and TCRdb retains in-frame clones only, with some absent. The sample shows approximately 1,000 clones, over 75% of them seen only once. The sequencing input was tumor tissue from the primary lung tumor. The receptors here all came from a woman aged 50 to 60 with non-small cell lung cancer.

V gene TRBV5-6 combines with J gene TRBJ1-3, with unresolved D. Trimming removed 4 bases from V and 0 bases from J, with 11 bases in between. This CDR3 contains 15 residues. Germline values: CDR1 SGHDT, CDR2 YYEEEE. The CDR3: CASSPTVPSGNTIYF. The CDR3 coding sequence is TGTGCCAGCAGCCCGACCGTCCCCTCTGGAAACACCATATATTTT.

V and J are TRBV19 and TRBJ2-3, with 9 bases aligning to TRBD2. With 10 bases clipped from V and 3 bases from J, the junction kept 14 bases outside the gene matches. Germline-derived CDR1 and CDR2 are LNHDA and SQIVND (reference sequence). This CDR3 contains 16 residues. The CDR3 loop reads CATAGGGALVTDTQYF. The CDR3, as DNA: TGTGCCACCGCTGGCGGGGGGGCCCTGGTAACAGATACGCAGTATTTT.

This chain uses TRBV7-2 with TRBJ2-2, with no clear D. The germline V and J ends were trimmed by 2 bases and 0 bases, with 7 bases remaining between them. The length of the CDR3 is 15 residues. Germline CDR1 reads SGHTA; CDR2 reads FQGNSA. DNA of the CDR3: TGTGCCAGCAGCTTAAACAGTGCGAACACCGGGGAGCTGTTTTTT. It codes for CASSLNSANTGELFF.

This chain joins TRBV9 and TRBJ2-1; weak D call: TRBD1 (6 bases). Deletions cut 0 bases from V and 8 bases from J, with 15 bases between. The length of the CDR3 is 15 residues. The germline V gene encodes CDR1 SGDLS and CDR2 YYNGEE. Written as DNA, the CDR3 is TGTGCCAGCAGCGTAGACGGTCGGTCAGGGGATGAGCAGTTCTTC. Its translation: CASSVDGRSGDEQFF.

The CDR3 DNA reads as TGTGCCAGCAGTGAAATGTGGAACACCGGGGAGCTGTTTTTT. As protein: CASSEMWNTGELFF. The rearrangement joins TRBV6-1 to TRBJ2-2; D not certain. Between the trimmed V and J ends, which lost 2 bases and 1 base, there was a span of 5 bases. CDR3 length: 14 amino acids. Germline V lookup: CDR1 MNHNS, CDR2 SASEGT.

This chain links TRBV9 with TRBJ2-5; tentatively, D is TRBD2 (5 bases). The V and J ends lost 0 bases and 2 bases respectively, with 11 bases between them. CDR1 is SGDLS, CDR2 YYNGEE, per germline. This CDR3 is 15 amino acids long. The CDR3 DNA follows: TGTGCCAGCAGCGTAGCGGTCGGGGAGCAAGAGACCCAGTACTTC. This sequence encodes CASSVAVGEQETQYF.

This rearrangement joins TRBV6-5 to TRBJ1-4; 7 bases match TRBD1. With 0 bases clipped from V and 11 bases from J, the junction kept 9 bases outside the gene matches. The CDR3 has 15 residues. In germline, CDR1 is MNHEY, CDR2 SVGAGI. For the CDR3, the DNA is TGTGCCAGCAGTTACTCCTCCAGGGGGGATTGGAAACTGTTTTTT. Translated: CASSYSSRGDWKLFF.

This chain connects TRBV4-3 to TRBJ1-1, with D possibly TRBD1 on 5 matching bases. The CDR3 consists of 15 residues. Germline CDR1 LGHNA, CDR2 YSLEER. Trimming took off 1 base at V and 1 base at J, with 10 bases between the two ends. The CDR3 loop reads CASSQGQGQNTEAFF. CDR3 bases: TGCGCCAGCAGCCAAGGGCAAGGACAGAACACTGAAGCTTTCTTT.

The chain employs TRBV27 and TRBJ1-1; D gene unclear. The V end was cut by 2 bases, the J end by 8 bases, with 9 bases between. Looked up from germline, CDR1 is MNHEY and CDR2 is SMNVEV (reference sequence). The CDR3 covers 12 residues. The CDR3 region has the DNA TGTGCCAGCAGTTTAGTCGGGAGGGAAGCTTTCTTT. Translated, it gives CASSLVGREAFF.

As DNA, the CDR3 is TGTGCCAGCAGCGTAGATCCGGGGGCTACAGAGACCCAGTACTTC. Amino acids: CASSVDPGATETQYF. The genes are TRBV9 and TRBJ2-5; D is tentatively TRBD1 or TRBD2 (6 bases each). CDR3 size: 15 residues. Germline assignment: CDR1 SGDLS and CDR2 YYNGEE. V lost 0 bases to trimming and J lost 4 bases, with 13 bases between them.

Here the CDR3 DNA reads TGTGCCAGCAGCAAAGGGACACCGAACACCGGGGAGCTGTTTTTT. Residues: CASSKGTPNTGELFF. The chain joins TRBV21-1 to TRBJ2-2; the table names TRBD1, a call not compared with the DNA. TRBV21-1 is marked as a pseudogene. The CDR3 is 15 amino acids.

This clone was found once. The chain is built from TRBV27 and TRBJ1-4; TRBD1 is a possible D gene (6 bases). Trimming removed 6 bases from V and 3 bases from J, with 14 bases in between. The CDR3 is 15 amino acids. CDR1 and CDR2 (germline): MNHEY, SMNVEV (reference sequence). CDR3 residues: CASSTPGASNEKLFF. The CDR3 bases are TGTGCCAGCAGCACCCCAGGGGCCTCTAATGAAAAACTGTTTTTT.

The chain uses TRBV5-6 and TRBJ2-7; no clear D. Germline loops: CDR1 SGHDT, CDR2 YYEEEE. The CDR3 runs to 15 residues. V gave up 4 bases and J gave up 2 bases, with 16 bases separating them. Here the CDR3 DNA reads TGTGCCAGCAGCCCCCCGTGGACGTCGACCTACGAGCAGTACTTC. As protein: CASSPPWTSTYEQYF.

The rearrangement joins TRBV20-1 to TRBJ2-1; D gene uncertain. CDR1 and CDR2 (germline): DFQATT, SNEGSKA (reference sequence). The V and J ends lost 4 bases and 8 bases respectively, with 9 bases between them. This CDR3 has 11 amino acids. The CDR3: CSATPGYEQFF. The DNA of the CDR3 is TGCAGTGCTACCCCGGGTTATGAGCAGTTCTTC.

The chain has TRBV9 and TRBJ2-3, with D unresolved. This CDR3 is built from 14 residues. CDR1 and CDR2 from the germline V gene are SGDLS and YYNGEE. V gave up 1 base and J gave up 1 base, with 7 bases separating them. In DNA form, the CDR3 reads TGTGCCAGCAGCGTATCTTGGGGCACAGATACGCAGTATTTT. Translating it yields CASSVSWGTDTQYF.

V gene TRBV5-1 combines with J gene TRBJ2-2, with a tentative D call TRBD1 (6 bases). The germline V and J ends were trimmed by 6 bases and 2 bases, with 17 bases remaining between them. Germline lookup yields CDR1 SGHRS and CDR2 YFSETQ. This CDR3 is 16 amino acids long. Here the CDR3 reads CASKGRTGTNTGELFF. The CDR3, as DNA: TGCGCCAGCAAAGGGCGTACAGGGACAAACACCGGGGAGCTGTTTTTT.

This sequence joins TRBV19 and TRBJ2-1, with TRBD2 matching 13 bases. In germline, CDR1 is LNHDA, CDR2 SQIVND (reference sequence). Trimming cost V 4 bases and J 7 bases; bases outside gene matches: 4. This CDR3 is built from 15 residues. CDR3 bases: TGTGCCAGTAGTAGGACTAGCGGGAGCTTAAATGAGCAGTTCTTC. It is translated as CASSRTSGSLNEQFF.

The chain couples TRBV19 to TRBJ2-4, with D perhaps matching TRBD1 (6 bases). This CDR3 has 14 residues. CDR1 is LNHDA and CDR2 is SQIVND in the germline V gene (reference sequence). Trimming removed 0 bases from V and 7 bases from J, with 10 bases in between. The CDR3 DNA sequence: TGTGCCAGTAGTATAGACAGGGGTAGGAACATTCAGTACTTC. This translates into CASSIDRGRNIQYF.

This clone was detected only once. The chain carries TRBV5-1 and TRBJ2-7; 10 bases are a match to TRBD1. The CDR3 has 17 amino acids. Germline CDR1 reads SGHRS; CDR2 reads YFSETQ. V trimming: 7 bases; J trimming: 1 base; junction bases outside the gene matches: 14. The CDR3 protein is CASDTGGRTGGSYEQYF. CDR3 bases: TGCGCCAGCGATACGGGGGGCAGGACAGGGGGTTCCTACGAGCAGTACTTC.

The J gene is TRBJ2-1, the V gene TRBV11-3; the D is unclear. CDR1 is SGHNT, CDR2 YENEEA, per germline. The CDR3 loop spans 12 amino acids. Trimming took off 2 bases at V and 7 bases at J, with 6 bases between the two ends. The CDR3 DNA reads TGTGCCAGCAGCTTATTCGGTAATGAGCAGTTCTTC. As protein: CASSLFGNEQFF.

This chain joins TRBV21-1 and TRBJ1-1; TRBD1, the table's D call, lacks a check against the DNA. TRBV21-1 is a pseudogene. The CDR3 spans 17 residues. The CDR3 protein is CASIRSRADRGGPEAFF. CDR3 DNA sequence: TGTGCCAGCATCAGAAGTCGGGCTGACAGGGGGGGGCCTGAAGCTTTCTTT.

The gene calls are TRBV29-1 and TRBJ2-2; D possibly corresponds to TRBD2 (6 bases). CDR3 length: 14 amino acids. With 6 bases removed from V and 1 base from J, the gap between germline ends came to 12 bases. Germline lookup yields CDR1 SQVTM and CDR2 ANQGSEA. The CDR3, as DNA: TGCAGCGTGCCGGGGAGGTTGAACACCGGGGAGCTGTTTTTT. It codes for CSVPGRLNTGELFF.

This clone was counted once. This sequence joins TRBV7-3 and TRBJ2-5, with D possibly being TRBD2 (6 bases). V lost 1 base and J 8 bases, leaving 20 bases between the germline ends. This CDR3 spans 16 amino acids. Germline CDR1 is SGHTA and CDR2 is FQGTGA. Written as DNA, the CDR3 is TGTGCCAGCAGCTTAAATTCTCCGGGGGTGGGAGGTACCCAGTACTTC. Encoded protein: CASSLNSPGVGGTQYF. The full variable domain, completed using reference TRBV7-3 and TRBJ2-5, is GAGVSQTPSNKVTEKGKYVELRCDPISGHTALYWYRQSLGQGPEFLIYFQGTGAADDSGLPNDRFFAVRPEGSVSTLKIQRTERGDSAVYLCASSLNSPGVGGTQYFGPGTRLLVL.

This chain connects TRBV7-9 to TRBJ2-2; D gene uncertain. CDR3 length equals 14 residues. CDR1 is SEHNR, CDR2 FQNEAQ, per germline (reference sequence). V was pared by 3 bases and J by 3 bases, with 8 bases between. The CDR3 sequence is CASSLVQDTGELFF. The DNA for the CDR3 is TGTGCCAGCAGCTTGGTGCAGGACACCGGGGAGCTGTTTTTT.